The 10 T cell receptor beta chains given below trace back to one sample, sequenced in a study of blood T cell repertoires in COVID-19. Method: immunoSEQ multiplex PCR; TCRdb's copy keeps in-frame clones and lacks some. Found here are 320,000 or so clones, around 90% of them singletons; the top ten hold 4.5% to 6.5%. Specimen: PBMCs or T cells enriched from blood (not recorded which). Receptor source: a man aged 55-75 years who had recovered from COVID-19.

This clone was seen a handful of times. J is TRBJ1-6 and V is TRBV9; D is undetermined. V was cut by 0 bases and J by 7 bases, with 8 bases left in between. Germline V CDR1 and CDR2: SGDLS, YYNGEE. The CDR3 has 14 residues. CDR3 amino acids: CASSVDSLNSPLHF. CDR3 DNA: TGTGCCAGCAGCGTAGACAGTCTAAATTCACCCCTCCACTTT.

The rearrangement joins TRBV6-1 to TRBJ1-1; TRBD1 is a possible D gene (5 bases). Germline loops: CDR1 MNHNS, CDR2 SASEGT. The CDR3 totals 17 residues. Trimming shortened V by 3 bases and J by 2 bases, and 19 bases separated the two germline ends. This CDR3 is CASSDSFWGGSNTEAFF. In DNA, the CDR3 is TGTGCCAGCAGTGATAGCTTCTGGGGGGGTAGCAACACTGAAGCTTTCTTT.

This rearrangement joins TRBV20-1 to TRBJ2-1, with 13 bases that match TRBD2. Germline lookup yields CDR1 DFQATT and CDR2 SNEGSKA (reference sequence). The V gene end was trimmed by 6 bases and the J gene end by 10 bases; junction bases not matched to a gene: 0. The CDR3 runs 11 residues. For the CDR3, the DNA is TGCAGTGCGGGACTAGCGGGAGAGCAGTTCTTC. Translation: CSAGLAGEQFF.

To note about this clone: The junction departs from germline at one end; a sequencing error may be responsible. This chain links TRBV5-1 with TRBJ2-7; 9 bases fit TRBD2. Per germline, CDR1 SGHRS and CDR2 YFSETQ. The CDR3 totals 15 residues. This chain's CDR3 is CASSRAGTSTYKQYF. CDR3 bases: TGCGCCAGCAGCAGAGCCGGGACTAGCACCTACAAGCAGTACTTC. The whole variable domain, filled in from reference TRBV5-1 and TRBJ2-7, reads KAGVTQTPRYLIKTRGQQVTLSCSPISGHRSVSWYQQTPGQGLQFLFEYFSETQRNKGNFPGRFSGRQFSNSRSEMNVSTLELGDSALYLCASSRAGTSTYKQYFGPGTRLTVT.

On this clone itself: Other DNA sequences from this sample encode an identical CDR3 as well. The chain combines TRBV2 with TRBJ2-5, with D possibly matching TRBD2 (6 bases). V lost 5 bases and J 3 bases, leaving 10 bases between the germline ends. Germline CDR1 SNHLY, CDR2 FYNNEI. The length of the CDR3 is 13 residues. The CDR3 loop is CASSIGGEETQYF. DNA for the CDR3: TGTGCCAGCAGTATCGGAGGGGAAGAGACCCAGTACTTC.

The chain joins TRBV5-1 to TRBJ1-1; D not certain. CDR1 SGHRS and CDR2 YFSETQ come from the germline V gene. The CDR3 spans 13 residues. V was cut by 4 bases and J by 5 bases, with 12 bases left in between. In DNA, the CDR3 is TGCGCCAGCAGCGAACCGGGAGAGACTGAAGCTTTCTTT. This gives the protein CASSEPGETEAFF.

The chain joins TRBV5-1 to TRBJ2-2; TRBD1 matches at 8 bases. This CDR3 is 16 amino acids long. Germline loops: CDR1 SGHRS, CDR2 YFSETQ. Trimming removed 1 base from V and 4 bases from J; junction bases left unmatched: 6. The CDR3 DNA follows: TGCGCCAGCAGCTTGCCAGGGGGCGCGGGCACCGGGGAGCTGTTTTTT. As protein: CASSLPGGAGTGELFF.

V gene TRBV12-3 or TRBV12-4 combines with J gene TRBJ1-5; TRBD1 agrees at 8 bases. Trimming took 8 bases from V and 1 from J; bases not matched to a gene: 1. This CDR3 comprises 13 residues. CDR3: CASGDRSNQPQHF. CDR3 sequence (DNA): TGTGCCAGCGGGGACAGGAGCAATCAGCCCCAGCATTTT.

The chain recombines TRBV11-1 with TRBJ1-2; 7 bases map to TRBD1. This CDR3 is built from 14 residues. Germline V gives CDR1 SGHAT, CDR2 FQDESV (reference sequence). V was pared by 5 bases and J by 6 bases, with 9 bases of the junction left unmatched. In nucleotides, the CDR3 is TGTGCCAGCAGCCCAGATCGGGACAGAGATGGCTACACCTTC. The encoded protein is CASSPDRDRDGYTF. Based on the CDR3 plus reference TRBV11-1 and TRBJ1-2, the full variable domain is EAEVAQSPRYKITEKSQAVAFWCDPISGHATLYWYRQILGQGPELLVQFQDESVVDDSQLPKDRFSAERLKGVDSTLKIQPAELGDSAMYLCASSPDRDRDGYTFGSGTRLTVV.

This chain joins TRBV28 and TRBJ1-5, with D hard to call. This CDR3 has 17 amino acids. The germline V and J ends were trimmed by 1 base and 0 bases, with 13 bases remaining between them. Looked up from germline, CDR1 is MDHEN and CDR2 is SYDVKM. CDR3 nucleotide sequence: TGTGCCAGCAGTTTATATGCCCGGGTGGATAGCAATCAGCCCCAGCATTTT. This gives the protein CASSLYARVDSNQPQHF.